This T cell receptor beta chain comes out of a study of T cell repertoires in cytomegalovirus infection. Study in general: The study used recently identified HLA-C-restricted and well-studied HLA-B-restricted CMV epitopes. Indications came from public TCR beta signatures; they pointed to CMV infection and to a matching HLA type.

This clonotype was counted ten times or more. Its antigen is not known. The CDR3 has 16 amino acids. CDR1 and CDR2 (germline): SGHTA, FQGNSA. V lost 1 base and J lost 3, with 16 bases in between. TCRdb passed the reads through MiXCR, listing each CDR3 protein once. In the table there are more than 250,000 distinct CDR3 sequences, roughly 25% of which are singletons. Study outcomes and limitations: Carriers of CMV and the relevant HLA type were discriminated by public TCR beta frequency.

The material sequenced was cultured PBMCs, taken from culture after CMV antigen stimulation. The chain carries TRBV7-2 and TRBJ2-7; the D gene is possibly TRBD2 (5 bases). The sequence came from a human donor in good health (CMV status not recorded). Some clones in this sample may be carry-over from other donors' samples. This chain's CDR3 is CASSLGGSGVSYEQYF. CDR3 coding DNA: TGTGCCAGCAGCTTAGGAGGGTCAGGCGTCAGCTACGAGCAGTACTTC.